These 26 T cell receptor beta chains were all obtained from the same sample, sequenced in a study of blood T cell repertoires in COVID-19. Sequencing was performed with immunoSEQ multiplex PCR; in TCRdb, only in-frame clones are kept and a portion is missing. The data show around 190,000 clones, with about 79% seen just once and roughly 13% held by the top ten. The sequencing input was peripheral blood. Source of these receptors: a human donor in a cohort sampled during active COVID-19.

The J gene is TRBJ2-5, the V gene TRBV20-1; unclear D gene. CDR1 and CDR2 (germline): DFQATT, SNEGSKA (reference sequence). The CDR3 consists of 10 residues. Trimming took off 4 bases at V and 7 bases at J, with 7 bases between the two ends. CDR3 sequence reads: CSAISATQYF. The CDR3 nucleotides are TGCAGTGCTATAAGCGCGACCCAGTACTTC.

This chain links TRBV6-5 with TRBJ2-1, with 11 positions matching TRBD2. The CDR3 is 16 amino acids. Germline CDR1 reads MNHEY; CDR2 reads SVGAGI. The junction had 9 bases not matched to a gene; V was cut back by 2 bases and J by 9 bases. In nucleotides, the CDR3 is TGTGCCAGCAGTTACGCCCCACTAGCGGGAGCGGGTGAGCAGTTCTTC. It is translated as CASSYAPLAGAGEQFF.

The rearrangement uses TRBV4-1 and TRBJ2-1; 9 bases fit TRBD2. V shed 2 bases and J 0 bases; nucleotides not matched to a gene: 5. The germline CDR1 and CDR2 sequences are MGHRA and YSYEKL. This CDR3 region has 17 residues. CDR3 protein: CASSQRLAVSSYNEQFF. For the CDR3, the DNA is TGCGCCAGCAGCCAAAGACTAGCGGTGAGCTCCTACAATGAGCAGTTCTTC.

This rearrangement joins TRBV11-1 to TRBJ2-2; TRBD1 agrees at 10 bases. This CDR3 is 16 amino acids long. The V segment lost 5 bases and the J segment 1 base; nucleotides outside the gene matches: 4. The V gene's germline CDR1 is SGHAT and CDR2 FQDESV (reference sequence). The CDR3 bases are TGTGCCAGCAGCCCGTGGACAGGGGGGAACACCGGGGAGCTGTTTTTT. Amino acid sequence: CASSPWTGGNTGELFF.

To note about this clone: The sample contains more than one DNA sequence encoding this CDR3. The chain recombines TRBV2 with TRBJ2-2, with D perhaps matching TRBD1 (5 bases). This CDR3 spans 15 amino acids. Trimming took 0 bases from V and 4 from J, leaving 9 bases between them. CDR1 is SNHLY and CDR2 is FYNNEI in the germline V gene. CDR3 residues: CASSEAGRVTGELFF. CDR3 in DNA: TGTGCCAGCAGTGAAGCTGGCAGGGTCACCGGGGAGCTGTTTTTT.

The DNA for the CDR3 is TGCGCCAGCAGCTTGAAGGCGGTGAGCTCCTACAATGAGCAGTTCTTC. It yields the protein CASSLKAVSSYNEQFF. V and J are TRBV5-1 and TRBJ2-1; D gene uncertain. The germline gives CDR1 SGHRS, CDR2 YFSETQ. CDR3 size: 16 residues. Trimming took off 1 base at V and 0 bases at J, with 11 bases between the two ends. Using reference TRBV5-1 and TRBJ2-1 for the parts outside the CDR3, the full variable domain is KAGVTQTPRYLIKTRGQQVTLSCSPISGHRSVSWYQQTPGQGLQFLFEYFSETQRNKGNFPGRFSGRQFSNSRSEMNVSTLELGDSALYLCASSLKAVSSYNEQFFGPGTRLTVL.

The CDR3 sequence is CASSSLRDSLYNEQFF. In nucleotides, the CDR3 is TGTGCCAGCAGTTCCCTCCGGGACTCACTCTACAATGAGCAGTTCTTC. V is TRBV28 and J is TRBJ2-1, with a weak D call TRBD2 (6 bases). The germline CDR1 and CDR2 sequences are MDHEN and SYDVKM. CDR3 length: 16 residues. The ends were cut back, 4 bases at V and 3 bases at J, with 16 bases in the middle.

The chain uses TRBV6-5 and TRBJ2-7; 11 bases match TRBD2. Germline V gene lookup returns CDR1 MNHEY and CDR2 SVGAGI. The CDR3 runs 14 residues. V gave up 4 bases and J gave up 6 bases; unmatched junction bases: 5. CDR3 bases: TGTGCCAGCAGTTTACTAGCGGGAGCAATCGAGCAGTACTTC. It yields the protein CASSLLAGAIEQYF.

The CDR3 sequence is CASSPGLANTQYF. In DNA form, the CDR3 reads TGTGCCAGCAGCCCAGGACTAGCCAATACGCAGTATTTT. The chain combines TRBV7-2 with TRBJ2-3; 8 nucleotides match TRBD2. The trim removed 5 bases at V and 7 bases at J, leaving 5 bases unmatched. CDR3 length: 13 residues. Germline V gene lookup returns CDR1 SGHTA and CDR2 FQGNSA.

The V and J genes are TRBV28 and TRBJ1-6; the match to TRBD1 covers 12 bases. The CDR3 length is 21 residues. The V gene end was trimmed by 5 bases and the J gene end by 1 base; junction bases not matched to a gene: 15. Germline loops: CDR1 MDHEN, CDR2 SYDVKM. The CDR3 DNA reads as TGTGCCAGCAGTCCAGTATCCGGGACAGGGGGCGTAAGTTCCTATAATTCACCCCTCCACTTT. It codes for CASSPVSGTGGVSSYNSPLHF.

The table lists this clone with a count of one. The genes are TRBV7-2 and TRBJ2-7; possibly TRBD1 for D (5 bases). The germline V gene has CDR1 SGHTA and CDR2 FQGNSA. V gave up 2 bases and J gave up 4 bases, with 18 bases separating them. The CDR3 totals 16 residues. The CDR3 loop reads CASSLSWGSTRYEQYF. DNA for the CDR3: TGTGCCAGCAGCTTATCCTGGGGCTCGACTCGTTACGAGCAGTACTTC. Based on the CDR3 plus reference TRBV7-2 and TRBJ2-7, the full variable domain is GAGVSQSPSNKVTEKGKDVELRCDPISGHTALYWYRQSLGQGLEFLIYFQGNSAPDKSGLPSDRFSAERTGGSVSTLTIQRTQQEDSAVYLCASSLSWGSTRYEQYFGPGTRLTVT.

The J gene is TRBJ2-4, the V gene TRBV6-4; possible D gene TRBD1, 6 bases. Per the germline V gene, CDR1 is MRHNA and CDR2 is SNTAGT. Trimming removed 3 bases from V and 13 bases from J, with 16 bases in between. This CDR3 comprises 13 residues. The CDR3 nucleotides are TGTGCCAGCAGTGAACTTGTGGGGGCCCGCCAGTACTTC. Its translation is CASSELVGARQYF.

This chain joins TRBV6-4 and TRBJ2-7; the D gene is possibly TRBD1 (6 bases). The germline V and J ends were trimmed by 6 bases and 7 bases, with 13 bases remaining between them. This CDR3 is built from 12 residues. Germline V gives CDR1 MRHNA, CDR2 SNTAGT. CDR3 nucleotides: TGTGCCAGCAGCGTACAGGGAGAGGAGCAGTACTTC. Its translation: CASSVQGEEQYF.

The chain is built from TRBV10-3 and TRBJ1-3; a possible D gene is TRBD1 (6 bases). Germline assignment: CDR1 ENHRY and CDR2 SYGVKD. This CDR3 has 17 residues. The V gene lost 2 bases and the J gene lost 0 bases, with 14 bases spanning the gap. The CDR3 loop reads CAISEPTRQVSGNTIYF. CDR3 DNA sequence: TGTGCCATCAGTGAGCCTACTCGACAGGTCTCTGGAAACACCATATATTTT.

The genes are TRBV11-2 and TRBJ1-5; 9 bases fit TRBD1. Germline V lookup: CDR1 SGHAT, CDR2 FQNNGV. The CDR3 consists of 15 residues. Trimming removed 5 bases from V and 6 bases from J; junction bases left unmatched: 8. The CDR3 DNA reads as TGTGCCAGCAGCGCCGCCGGGACAGGGCGTCAGCCCCAGCATTTT. Residues: CASSAAGTGRQPQHF.

V gene TRBV13 combines with J gene TRBJ2-1, with D unresolved. CDR3 length: 10 residues. Trimming removed 4 bases from V and 9 bases from J, with 4 bases in between. Per the germline V gene, CDR1 is PRHDT and CDR2 is FYEKMQ (reference sequence). CDR3 bases: TGTGCCAGCAGCTCCGTTGAGCAGTTCTTC. Protein product: CASSSVEQFF.

This sequence joins TRBV4-2 and TRBJ1-3; 10 bases line up with TRBD1. The CDR3 is 15 residues long. CDR1 is LGHNA and CDR2 is YNFKEQ in the germline V gene. V lost 5 bases to trimming and J lost 4 bases; unmatched junction nucleotides: 5. Here the CDR3 reads CASSLGQGLGNTIYF. In DNA, the CDR3 is TGTGCCAGCAGCTTGGGACAGGGGTTAGGAAACACCATATATTTT.

This clone was seen just once. The chain employs TRBV6-1 and TRBJ2-2; D is perhaps TRBD2 (5 bases). CDR1 and CDR2 from the germline V gene are MNHNS and SASEGT. The CDR3 covers 17 residues. With 0 bases removed from V and 10 bases from J, the gap between germline ends came to 21 bases. CDR3 loop: CASSEALVQGLREELFF. In DNA form, the CDR3 reads TGTGCCAGCAGTGAAGCGCTAGTCCAAGGTCTTCGGGAGGAGCTGTTTTTT.

The chain is built from TRBV3-1 (or the pseudogene TRBV3-2) and TRBJ2-1; 10 bases fit TRBD2. The V segment lost 4 bases and the J segment 4 bases; nucleotides outside the gene matches: 7. The CDR3 length is 16 residues. From germline, CDR1 is LGHDT and CDR2 YNNKEL (reference sequence). The CDR3 protein is CASSLWTSGHYNEQFF. CDR3 nucleotide sequence: TGTGCCAGCAGCCTTTGGACTAGCGGCCATTACAATGAGCAGTTCTTC.

The rearrangement links TRBV19 to TRBJ1-4, with 9 bases identical to TRBD1. J gave up 5 bases and V 6 bases, and 10 bases lay outside the gene matches. The CDR3 extends over 16 amino acids. Germline V gives CDR1 LNHDA, CDR2 SQIVND (reference sequence). DNA for the CDR3: TGTGCCAGTAGGACACAAACCGGGACAGGGAATGAAAAACTGTTTTTT. Protein sequence: CASRTQTGTGNEKLFF.

The chain joins TRBV9 to TRBJ2-1; 7 nucleotides align to TRBD2. This CDR3 spans 13 amino acids. CDR1 is SGDLS and CDR2 is YYNGEE in the germline V gene. V was clipped by 0 bases and J by 8 bases; unmatched bases: 2. CDR3: CASSVASGYEQFF. The CDR3 nucleotides are TGTGCCAGCAGCGTAGCTAGCGGCTATGAGCAGTTCTTC. Full variable domain (rest looked up from reference TRBV9 and TRBJ2-1): DSGVTQTPKHLITATGQRVTLRCSPRSGDLSVYWYQQSLDQGLQFLIQYYNGEERAKGNILERFSAQQFPDLHSELNLSSLELGDSALYFCASSVASGYEQFFGPGTRLTVL.

The genes are TRBV28 and TRBJ2-5; 8 bases align to TRBD1. Germline CDR1 reads MDHEN; CDR2 reads SYDVKM. The junction had 6 bases not matched to a gene; V was cut back by 1 base and J by 2 bases. The CDR3 runs 16 residues. CDR3 DNA sequence: TGTGCCAGCAGTTTATACAGGGGGAGACTACAAGAGACCCAGTACTTC. The encoded protein is CASSLYRGRLQETQYF.

The CDR3 DNA is TGTGCCAGTAGTATAGATCTATGGGACAGGGGTAATTCACCCCTCCACTTT. Its translation is CASSIDLWDRGNSPLHF. This chain links TRBV19 with TRBJ1-6, with 10 bases that match TRBD1. Germline V lookup: CDR1 LNHDA, CDR2 SQIVND (reference sequence). The CDR3 loop spans 17 amino acids. Trimming took 0 bases from V and 6 from J; bases not matched to a gene: 5.

V and J are TRBV7-9 and TRBJ1-5; 12 positions match TRBD1. Per germline, CDR1 SEHNR and CDR2 FQNEAQ (reference sequence). J gave up 5 bases and V 5 bases, and 1 base lay outside the gene matches. The CDR3 covers 14 residues. CDR3 sequence: CASSGTGGDQPQHF. CDR3 DNA sequence: TGTGCCAGCAGCGGGACAGGGGGCGATCAGCCCCAGCATTTT.

The J gene is TRBJ1-2, the V gene TRBV28; D is possibly TRBD1 (6 bases). Per the germline V gene, CDR1 is MDHEN and CDR2 is SYDVKM. This CDR3 comprises 13 residues. Trimming pared 7 bases from V and 8 bases from J, leaving 17 bases between. CDR3 bases: TGTGCCAGCAATATTAACAGGGTCCGAGGCTACACCTTC. Encoded protein: CASNINRVRGYTF.

The rearrangement links TRBV7-2 to TRBJ2-3; 9 nucleotides agree with TRBD2. The CDR3 loop spans 15 amino acids. The ends lost 1 base at V and 4 bases at J; junction bases unmatched: 3. From germline, CDR1 is SGHTA and CDR2 FQGNSA. CDR3 residues: CASSLGIAGADTQYF. DNA of the CDR3: TGTGCCAGCAGCTTAGGTATAGCGGGGGCAGATACGCAGTATTTT.